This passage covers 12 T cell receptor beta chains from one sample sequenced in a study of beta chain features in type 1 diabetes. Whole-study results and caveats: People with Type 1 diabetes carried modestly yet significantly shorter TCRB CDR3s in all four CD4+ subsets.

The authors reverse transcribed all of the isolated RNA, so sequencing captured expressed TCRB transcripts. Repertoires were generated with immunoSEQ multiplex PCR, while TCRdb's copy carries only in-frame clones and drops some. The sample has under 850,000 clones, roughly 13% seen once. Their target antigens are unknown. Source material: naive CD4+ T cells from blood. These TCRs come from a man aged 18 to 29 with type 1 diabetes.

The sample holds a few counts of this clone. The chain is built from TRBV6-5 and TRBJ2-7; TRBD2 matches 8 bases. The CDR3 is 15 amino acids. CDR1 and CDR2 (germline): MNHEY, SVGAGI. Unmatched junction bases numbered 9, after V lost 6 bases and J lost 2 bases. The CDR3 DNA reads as TGTGCCAGCAGCATTCGGGAGCGGGGGCCCTACGAGCAGTACTTC. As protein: CASSIRERGPYEQYF.

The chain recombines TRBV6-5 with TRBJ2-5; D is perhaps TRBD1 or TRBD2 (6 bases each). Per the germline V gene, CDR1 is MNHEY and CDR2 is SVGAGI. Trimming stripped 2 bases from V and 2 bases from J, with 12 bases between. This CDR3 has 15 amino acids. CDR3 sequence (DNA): TGTGCCAGCAGTTACCTCGGGGGCGTACAAGAGACCCAGTACTTC. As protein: CASSYLGGVQETQYF.

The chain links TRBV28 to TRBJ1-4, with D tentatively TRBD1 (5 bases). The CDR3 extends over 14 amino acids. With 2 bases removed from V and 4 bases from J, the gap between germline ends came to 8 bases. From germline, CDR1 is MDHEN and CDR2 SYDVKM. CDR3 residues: CASSLPGDNEKLFF. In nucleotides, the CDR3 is TGTGCCAGCAGTTTACCGGGGGATAATGAAAAACTGTTTTTT.

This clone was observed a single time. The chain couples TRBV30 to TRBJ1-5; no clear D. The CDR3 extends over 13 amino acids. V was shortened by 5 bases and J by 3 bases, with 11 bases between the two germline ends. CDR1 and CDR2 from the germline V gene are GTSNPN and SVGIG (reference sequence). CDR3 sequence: CAWGILTNQPQHF. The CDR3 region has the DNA TGTGCCTGGGGGATACTAACCAATCAGCCCCAGCATTTT.

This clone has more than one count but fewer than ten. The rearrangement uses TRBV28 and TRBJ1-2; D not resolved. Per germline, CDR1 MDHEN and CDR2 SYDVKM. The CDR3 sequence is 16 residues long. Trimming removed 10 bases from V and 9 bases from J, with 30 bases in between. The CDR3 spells CAINTTPGPSAVRYTF. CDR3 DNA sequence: TGTGCCATCAACACCACTCCGGGCCCCTCCGCTGTCCGCTACACCTTC.

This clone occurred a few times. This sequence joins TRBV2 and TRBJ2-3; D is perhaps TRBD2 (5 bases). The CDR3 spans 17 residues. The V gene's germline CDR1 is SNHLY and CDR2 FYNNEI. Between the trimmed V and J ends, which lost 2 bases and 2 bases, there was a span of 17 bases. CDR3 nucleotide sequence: TGTGCCAGCAGTGAATCAGGATCCGCGAGGGTCACAGATACGCAGTATTTT. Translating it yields CASSESGSARVTDTQYF.

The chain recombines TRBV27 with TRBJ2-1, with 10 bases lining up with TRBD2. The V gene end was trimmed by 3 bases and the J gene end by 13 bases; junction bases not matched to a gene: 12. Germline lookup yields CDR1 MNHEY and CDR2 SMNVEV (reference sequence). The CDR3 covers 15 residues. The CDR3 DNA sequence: TGTGCCAGCAGTTTTGCGGCTAGCGGGGGCATACTCCAGTTCTTC. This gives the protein CASSFAASGGILQFF.

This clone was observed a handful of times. CDR3 protein: CASSKTPSNQPQHF. For the CDR3, the DNA is TGTGCCAGCAGCAAGACCCCAAGCAATCAGCCCCAGCATTTT. The genes are TRBV7-2 and TRBJ1-5, with D uncertain. CDR3 length: 14 residues. CDR1 and CDR2 (germline): SGHTA, FQGNSA. Trimming stripped 5 bases from V and 1 base from J, with 9 bases between.

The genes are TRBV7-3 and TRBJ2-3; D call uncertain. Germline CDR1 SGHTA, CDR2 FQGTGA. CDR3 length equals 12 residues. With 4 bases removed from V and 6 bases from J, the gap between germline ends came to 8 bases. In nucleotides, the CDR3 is TGTGCCAGCAGCTACAGTGCGGATACGCAGTATTTT. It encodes CASSYSADTQYF.

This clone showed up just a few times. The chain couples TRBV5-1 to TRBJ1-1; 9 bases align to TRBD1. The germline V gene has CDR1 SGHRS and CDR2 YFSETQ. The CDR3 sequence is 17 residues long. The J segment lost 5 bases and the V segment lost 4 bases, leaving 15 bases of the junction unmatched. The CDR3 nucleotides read TGCGCCAGCAGCCTTACCCGGGACAGGGCAGGGAGTACTGAAGCTTTCTTT. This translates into CASSLTRDRAGSTEAFF.

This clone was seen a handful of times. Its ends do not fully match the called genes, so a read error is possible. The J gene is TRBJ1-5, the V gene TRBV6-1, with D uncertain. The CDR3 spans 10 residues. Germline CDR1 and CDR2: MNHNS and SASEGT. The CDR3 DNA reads TGTGCCAGCAGCAGTCAGCCCCAGCATTTT. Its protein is CASSSQPQHF.

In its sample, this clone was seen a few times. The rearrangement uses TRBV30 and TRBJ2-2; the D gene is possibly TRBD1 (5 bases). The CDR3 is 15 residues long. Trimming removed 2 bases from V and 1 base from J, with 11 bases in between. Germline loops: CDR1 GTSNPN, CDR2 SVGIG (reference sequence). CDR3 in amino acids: CAWSLPGKNTGELFF. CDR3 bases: TGTGCCTGGAGTCTACCAGGGAAGAACACCGGGGAGCTGTTTTTT.